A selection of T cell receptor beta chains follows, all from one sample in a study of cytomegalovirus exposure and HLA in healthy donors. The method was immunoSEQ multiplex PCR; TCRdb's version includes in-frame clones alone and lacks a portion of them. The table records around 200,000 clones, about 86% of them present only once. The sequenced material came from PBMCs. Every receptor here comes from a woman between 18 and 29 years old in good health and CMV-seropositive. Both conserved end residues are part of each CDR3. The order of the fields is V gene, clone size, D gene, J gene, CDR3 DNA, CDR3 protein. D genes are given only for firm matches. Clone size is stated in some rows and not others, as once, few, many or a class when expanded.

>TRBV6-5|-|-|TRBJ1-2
TGTGCCAGCAGTTACGACGGGACAACGGGTGGCTACACCTTC
CASSYDGTTGGYTF
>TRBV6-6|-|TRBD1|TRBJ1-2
TGTGCCAGCAGTTACTTAAACGACAGGGACGGCTACACCTTC
CASSYLNDRDGYTF
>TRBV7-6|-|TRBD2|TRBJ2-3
TGTGCCAGCAGACCTGCTGGGAGGGGCACAGATACGCAGTATTTT
CASRPAGRGTDTQYF
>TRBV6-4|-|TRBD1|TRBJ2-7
TGTGCCAGCAGTCGGGACAGGGGCTACGAGCAGTACTTC
CASSRDRGYEQYF
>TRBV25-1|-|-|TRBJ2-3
TGTGCCAGCAGTGTAGCGGATACGCAGTATTTT
CASSVADTQYF
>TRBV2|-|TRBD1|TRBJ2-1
TGTGCCAGCGGATCCGGGACAGGGGTTTGGGATGAGCAGTTCTTC
CASGSGTGVWDEQFF
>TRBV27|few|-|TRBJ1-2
TGTGCCAGCAGTGGGCAGGGATCTAACTATGGCTACACCTTC
CASSGQGSNYGYTF
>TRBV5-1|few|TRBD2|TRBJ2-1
TGCGCCAGCAGCTTGTACGGGACTAGCGGGGCCTTAGTCTACAATGAGCAGTTCTTC
CASSLYGTSGALVYNEQFF
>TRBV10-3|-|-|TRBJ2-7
TGTGCCATCAGTGGAGACACATACCGGGAGCAGTACTTC
CAISGDTYREQYF
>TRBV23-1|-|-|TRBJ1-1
TGCGCCAGCAGCCCCTCCCCGGGCCACCACAGAGGGGCTTTCTTT
CASSPSPGHHRGAFF
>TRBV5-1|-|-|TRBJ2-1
TGCGCCAGCAGGATCTGGGGGGAAGCCTACAATGAGCAGTTCTTC
CASRIWGEAYNEQFF
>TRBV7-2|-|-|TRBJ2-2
TGTGCCAGCAGCCAAGGACAAGGGGGCACCGGGGAGCTGTTTTTT
CASSQGQGGTGELFF
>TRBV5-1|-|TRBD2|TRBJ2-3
TGCGCCAGCAGCTTGCCCAGCGGGGGCACAGATACGCAGTATTTT
CASSLPSGGTDTQYF
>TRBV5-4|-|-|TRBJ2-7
TGTGCCAGCAGCTTGGCCCGGGGGACTTCCTACGAGCAGTACTTC
CASSLARGTSYEQYF
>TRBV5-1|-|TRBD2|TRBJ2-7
TGCGCCAGCAGCTGGACTAGCGGGACCTACGAGCAGTACTTC
CASSWTSGTYEQYF
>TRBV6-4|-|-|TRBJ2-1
TGTGCCAGCTCCGGGAAAGGGAACTATGAGCAGTTCTTC
CASSGKGNYEQFF
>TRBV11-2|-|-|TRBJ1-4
TGTGCCAGCAGCACTCCCCAGGGAAGACGTACTAATGAAAAACTGTTTTTT
CASSTPQGRRTNEKLFF
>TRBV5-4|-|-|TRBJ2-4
TGTGCCAGCAGCTCTGGGGCTGTAATAGCCAAAAACATTCAGTACTTC
CASSSGAVIAKNIQYF
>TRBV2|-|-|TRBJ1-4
TGTGCCTCTATAACTAATGAAAAACTGTTTTTT
CASITNEKLFF
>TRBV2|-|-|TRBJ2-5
TGTGCCAGCAGGGGCGACTGGGGGGCCCAGTACTTC
CASRGDWGAQYF
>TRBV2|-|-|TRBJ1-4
TGTGCCAGCAGTCCACAATGGGAGGGTGAAAAACTGTTTTTT
CASSPQWEGEKLFF
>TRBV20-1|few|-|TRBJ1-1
TGCAGTGCTAGCCTCCCTGAAGCTTTCTTT
CSASLPEAFF
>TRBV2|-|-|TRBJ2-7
TGTGCCAGCAGTGTCAGACAGTCGTCCTACGAGCAGTACTTC
CASSVRQSSYEQYF
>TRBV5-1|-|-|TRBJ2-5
TGCGCCAGCAGCTTAGGGACTGAAGAGACCCAGTACTTC
CASSLGTEETQYF
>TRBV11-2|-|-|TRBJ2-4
TGTGCCAGCAGCAAACAGGGAGCCAAAAACATTCAGTACTTC
CASSKQGAKNIQYF
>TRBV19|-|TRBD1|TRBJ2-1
TGTGCCAGTAGTCCGGACAGGGCGTTGGTGAATGAGCAGTTCTTC
CASSPDRALVNEQFF
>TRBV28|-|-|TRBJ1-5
TGTGCCAGCAGGGGGCCGTCTTCCTTGAGTCAGCCCCAGCATTTT
CASRGPSSLSQPQHF
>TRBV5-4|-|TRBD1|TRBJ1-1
TGTGCCAGCAGCTTGGAAACAGGGGTAGCTTTCTTT
CASSLETGVAFF